A single sample is the source of the 14 T cell receptor beta chains below, sequenced in a study of blood T cell repertoires in COVID-19. The method was immunoSEQ multiplex PCR; TCRdb's version includes in-frame clones alone and lacks a portion of them. This table has 100,000 to 150,000 clones, 85% to 90% appearing once. Sequenced: peripheral blood. Receptors originate from a man aged 65 to 85 with active COVID-19.

The chain combines TRBV5-1 with TRBJ1-1, with TRBD1 as a possible D gene (5 bases). CDR3 size: 14 residues. V lost 4 bases and J lost 8, with 18 bases in between. The V gene's germline CDR1 is SGHRS and CDR2 YFSETQ. The CDR3 coding sequence is TGCGCCAGCAGCCTTCGGGTGGGGGGATCCGAAGCTTTCTTT. Translation: CASSLRVGGSEAFF. The full variable domain, rest sourced from reference TRBV5-1 and TRBJ1-1, is KAGVTQTPRYLIKTRGQQVTLSCSPISGHRSVSWYQQTPGQGLQFLFEYFSETQRNKGNFPGRFSGRQFSNSRSEMNVSTLELGDSALYLCASSLRVGGSEAFFGQGTRLTVV.

The chain employs TRBV6-6 and TRBJ2-7, with TRBD2 identical over 7 bases. With 0 bases clipped from V and 2 bases from J, the junction kept 4 bases outside the gene matches. The CDR3 is 15 residues long. CDR1 MNHNY and CDR2 SVGAGI come from the germline V gene (reference sequence). For the CDR3, the DNA is TGTGCCAGCAGTTACTCGACTGGGGGGGCCTACGAGCAGTACTTC. Its protein is CASSYSTGGAYEQYF.

The chain employs TRBV28 and TRBJ1-5; D gene ambiguous. The germline gives CDR1 MDHEN, CDR2 SYDVKM. There are 14 residues in the CDR3. V lost 6 bases to trimming and J lost 3 bases, with 12 bases between them. The CDR3 DNA reads TGTGCCAGCAGGCTTGGGAGTACCAATCAGCCCCAGCATTTT. Protein sequence: CASRLGSTNQPQHF.

The genes are TRBV13 and TRBJ2-3; 7 bases fit TRBD2. Germline-derived CDR1 and CDR2 are PRHDT and FYEKMQ (reference sequence). The CDR3 has 17 residues. Trimming removed 5 bases from V and 4 bases from J; junction bases left unmatched: 15. CDR3 sequence reads: CASSRQLRLASPDTQYF. CDR3 DNA sequence: TGTGCCAGCAGCCGCCAACTCAGACTAGCCTCTCCAGATACGCAGTATTTT.

The V and J genes are TRBV4-1 and TRBJ2-7, with D possibly TRBD2 on 6 matching bases. CDR1 MGHRA and CDR2 YSYEKL come from the germline V gene. This CDR3 is 14 amino acids long. Trimming pared 2 bases from V and 1 base from J, leaving 9 bases between. CDR3 coding DNA: TGCGCCAGCAGCCAACCGGGGAGGTCCTACGAGCAGTACTTC. This codes for CASSQPGRSYEQYF.

Written as DNA, the CDR3 is TGTGCCAGCAGTTACTCAGGGCAGGGTGGGTACGAGCAGTACTTC. It encodes CASSYSGQGGYEQYF. V is TRBV6-6 and J is TRBJ2-7; weak D call: TRBD1 (5 bases). V dropped 0 bases and J dropped 4 bases, with 13 bases sitting between them. CDR1 and CDR2 (germline): MNHNY, SVGAGI (reference sequence). The CDR3 has 15 amino acids.

The chain is built from TRBV7-3 and TRBJ2-1; 14 bases map to TRBD2. CDR3 length: 20 residues. V was pared by 5 bases and J by 10 bases, with 22 bases of the junction left unmatched. Germline V gene data show CDR1 as SGHTA and CDR2 as FQGTGA. The CDR3 sequence: CASSHRRPGTSGSREKEQFF. In DNA form, the CDR3 reads TGTGCCAGCAGCCATCGACGTCCCGGGACTAGCGGGAGTCGCGAGAAGGAGCAGTTCTTC.

The CDR3 here is CASSLVPAGEQAYEQYF. For the CDR3, the DNA is TGTGCCAGCAGCTTGGTACCAGCGGGAGAACAGGCCTACGAGCAGTACTTC. V and J are TRBV5-4 and TRBJ2-7; 8 nucleotides line up with TRBD2. Trimming took 0 bases from V and 2 from J; bases not matched to a gene: 10. The CDR3 contains 17 residues. CDR1 SGHNT and CDR2 YYREEE come from the germline V gene (reference sequence).

This chain connects TRBV27 to TRBJ2-4; 9 bases align to TRBD2. After removal of 5 bases from V and 3 bases from J, the junction contained 5 bases not matched to a gene. The germline V gene has CDR1 MNHEY and CDR2 SMNVEV (reference sequence). The CDR3 loop spans 15 amino acids. As DNA, the CDR3 is TGTGCCAGCAGTCGAGCGGGAGGAGGCAAAAACATTCAGTACTTC. Its protein is CASSRAGGGKNIQYF.

This rearrangement joins TRBV7-9 to TRBJ1-1; weak D call: TRBD1 (5 bases). Germline V gives CDR1 SEHNR, CDR2 FQNEAQ (reference sequence). This CDR3 contains 15 residues. V was clipped by 3 bases and J by 0 bases, with 11 bases between them. In DNA form, the CDR3 reads TGTGCCAGCAGCTTCCCCGGACACCTGAACACTGAAGCTTTCTTT. Translating gives CASSFPGHLNTEAFF.

This chain uses TRBV6-5 with TRBJ2-7; 10 bases fit TRBD2. Germline CDR1 reads MNHEY; CDR2 reads SVGAGI. The CDR3 has 15 amino acids. The J segment lost 2 bases and the V segment lost 5 bases, leaving 6 bases of the junction unmatched. The CDR3 loop reads CASSRPGLATYEQYF. DNA for the CDR3: TGTGCCAGCAGTCGTCCGGGACTAGCGACCTACGAGCAGTACTTC.

The chain couples TRBV7-2 to TRBJ1-2; 8 nucleotides align to TRBD1. The CDR3 has 17 amino acids. V lost 2 bases to trimming and J lost 8 bases; unmatched junction nucleotides: 16. Germline values: CDR1 SGHTA, CDR2 FQGNSA. For the CDR3, the DNA is TGTGCCAGCAGCTTAAGGGACAGGTGGAGACTCAGGGGCGGCTACACCTTC. Translated: CASSLRDRWRLRGGYTF. The full variable domain, rest sourced from reference TRBV7-2 and TRBJ1-2, is GAGVSQSPSNKVTEKGKDVELRCDPISGHTALYWYRQSLGQGLEFLIYFQGNSAPDKSGLPSDRFSAERTGGSVSTLTIQRTQQEDSAVYLCASSLRDRWRLRGGYTFGSGTRLTVV.

The chain uses TRBV5-1 and TRBJ2-7, with D possibly TRBD1 on 5 matching bases. Deletions cut 0 bases from V and 7 bases from J, with 20 bases between. Germline loops: CDR1 SGHRS, CDR2 YFSETQ. The CDR3 spans 16 residues. The CDR3 spells CASSLAGVGTGREQYF. The CDR3 bases are TGCGCCAGCAGCTTGGCCGGAGTGGGAACAGGCAGGGAGCAGTACTTC.

In this sample, this clone turned up a few times. The chain links TRBV4-1 to TRBJ1-6, with a tentative D call TRBD1 (5 bases). CDR1 is MGHRA and CDR2 is YSYEKL in the germline V gene. This CDR3 contains 17 residues. The V end lost 3 bases, the J end lost 8 bases, and 20 bases lay between the germline ends. CDR3 sequence reads: CASSHTPARGWDSPLHF. The CDR3 nucleotides read TGCGCCAGCAGCCACACCCCGGCAAGGGGTTGGGATTCACCCCTCCACTTT.